Listed below are T cell receptor beta chains from one sample, sequenced in a study of CD8 T cells in Susac syndrome. TCRdb fed the immunoSEQ multiplex PCR reads into MiXCR, producing one record per CDR3 protein. The data show about 20,000 distinct CDR3 sequences, 85% to 95% seen once. Sequencing input: CD8+ T cells from PBMCs. These receptors all come from a human donor in good health. Both conserved end residues are part of each CDR3. The D gene is left open where the match is weak. Part of the rows lack a size; the others show once, few, many or a class for expanded clones.

size: NA; V: TRBV5-6; length: 16; D: TRBD1; J: TRBJ1-1; CDR3: CASSSDRGLPTTEAFF; DNA: TGTGCCAGCAGCTCCGACAGGGGACTACCTACCACTGAAGCTTTCTTT
size: NA; V: TRBV20-1; length: 13; D: NA; J: TRBJ2-7; CDR3: CSASPKEGYEQYF; DNA: TGCAGTGCTTCTCCTAAGGAGGGCTACGAGCAGTACTTC
size: few; V: TRBV20-1; length: 16; D: NA; J: TRBJ2-3; CDR3: CSARALRLVGEDTQYF; DNA: TGCAGTGCTAGAGCGTTGAGGCTAGTGGGTGAAGATACGCAGTATTTT
size: NA; V: TRBV7-2; length: 19; D: TRBD2; J: TRBJ2-5; CDR3: CASSLNRLAGDRFKETQYF; DNA: TGTGCCAGCAGCTTAAACCGACTAGCGGGGGACCGCTTTAAAGAGACCCAGTACTTC
size: NA; V: TRBV6-2/TRBV6-3; length: 14; D: NA; J: TRBJ1-1; CDR3: CASSYGASGAEAFF; DNA: TGTGCCAGCAGTTACGGAGCGTCTGGCGCTGAAGCTTTCTTT
size: NA; V: TRBV27; length: 14; D: TRBD1; J: TRBJ2-7; CDR3: CASRGTDYSYEQYF; DNA: TGTGCCAGCAGGGGGACAGATTACTCCTACGAGCAGTACTTC
size: NA; V: TRBV7-2; length: 14; D: NA; J: TRBJ2-5; CDR3: CASTSIWVQETQYF; DNA: TGTGCCAGCACTTCTATCTGGGTCCAAGAGACCCAGTACTTC
size: NA; V: TRBV12-3/TRBV12-4; length: 11; D: NA; J: TRBJ2-7; CDR3: CASRAAYEQYF; DNA: TGTGCCAGCAGGGCCGCATACGAGCAGTACTTC
size: NA; V: TRBV20-1; length: 13; D: NA; J: TRBJ2-7; CDR3: CSAMVESSYEQYF; DNA: TGCAGTGCTATGGTCGAAAGCTCCTACGAGCAGTACTTC
size: NA; V: TRBV7-8; length: 13; D: NA; J: TRBJ2-2; CDR3: CASSLGFTGELFF; DNA: TGTGCCAGCAGCTTGGGGTTCACCGGGGAGCTGTTTTTT
size: NA; V: TRBV27; length: 13; D: NA; J: TRBJ1-2; CDR3: CASSYQGGYGYTF; DNA: TGTGCCAGCAGTTACCAGGGAGGCTATGGCTACACCTTC
size: NA; V: TRBV11-3; length: 17; D: NA; J: TRBJ2-4; CDR3: CASSLEGIGLAKNIQYF; DNA: TGTGCCAGCAGCTTAGAGGGGATTGGCCTAGCCAAAAACATTCAGTACTTC
size: NA; V: TRBV7-9; length: 12; D: NA; J: TRBJ2-7; CDR3: CASTGIAREQYF; DNA: TGTGCCAGCACGGGAATAGCGCGCGAGCAGTACTTC
size: once; V: TRBV7-9; length: 15; D: TRBD1; J: TRBJ1-5; CDR3: CASSSGQGSNQPQHF; DNA: TGTGCCAGCAGCTCCGGACAGGGTAGTAATCAGCCCCAGCATTTT
size: NA; V: TRBV6-5; length: 11; D: NA; J: TRBJ2-7; CDR3: CASSGSAEQYF; DNA: TGTGCCAGCAGCGGGAGCGCGGAGCAGTACTTC
size: NA; V: TRBV20-1; length: 13; D: NA; J: TRBJ2-7; CDR3: CSARGRPSYEQYF; DNA: TGCAGTGCTCGGGGGCGCCCCTCCTACGAGCAGTACTTC
size: NA; V: TRBV20-1; length: 14; D: NA; J: TRBJ2-7; CDR3: CSARDSAVDYEQYF; DNA: TGCAGTGCTCGAGACTCGGCAGTCGACTACGAGCAGTACTTC